Here is one TCR beta chain with its context. Its matching antigen is unknown. The record originates from a study of T-cell memory formation after mild COVID-19. Turning to the study itself: TCR clustering was largely donor specific. Regarding the study as a whole: Day 15 to 85 contracting clones showed balanced CD4/CD8; later expanders leaned CD4+. Second-wave clones that peaked on day 37 lacked confirmed SARS-CoV-2 specificity.

The V and J ends lost 2 bases and 2 bases respectively, with 10 bases between them. CDR3 length: 14 amino acids. CDR1 and CDR2 from the germline V gene are SGHVS and FQNEAQ. Libraries for TCRalpha and TCRbeta carried sample barcodes and unique molecular identifiers via 5'RACE. TCRdb passed the 5' RACE reads through MiXCR, listing each CDR3 protein once. The top ten clones hold around 9.2% of a sample with under 600,000 distinct CDR3 sequences, less than 25% of them seen once. The sample comprised PBMCs or a T cell subset sorted from them (not recorded which). The clonotype originates from an adult woman who had mild COVID-19 (a few samples of this study predate the infection). Cell type and time point are not known. This rearrangement joins TRBV7-8 to TRBJ2-7; a possible D gene is TRBD2 (6 bases). CDR3 sequence (DNA): TGTGCCAGCAGCTTAAGCGGGCCTACCTACGAGCAGTACTTC. Amino acids: CASSLSGPTYEQYF.